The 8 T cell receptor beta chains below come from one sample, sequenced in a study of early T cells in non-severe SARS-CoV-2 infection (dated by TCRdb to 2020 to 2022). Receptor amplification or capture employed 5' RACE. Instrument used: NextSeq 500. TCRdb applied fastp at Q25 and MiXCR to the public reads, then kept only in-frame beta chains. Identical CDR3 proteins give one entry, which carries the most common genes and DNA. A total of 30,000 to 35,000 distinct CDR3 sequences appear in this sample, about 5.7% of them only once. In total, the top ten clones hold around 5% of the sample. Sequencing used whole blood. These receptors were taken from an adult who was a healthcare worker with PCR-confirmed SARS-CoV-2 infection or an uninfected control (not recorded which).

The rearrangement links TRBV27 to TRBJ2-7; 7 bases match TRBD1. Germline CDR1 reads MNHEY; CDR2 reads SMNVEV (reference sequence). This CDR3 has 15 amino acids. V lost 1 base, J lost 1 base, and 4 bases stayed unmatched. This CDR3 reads CASSLWGQTSYEQYF. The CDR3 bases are TGTGCCAGCAGTTTATGGGGACAGACGTCCTACGAGCAGTACTTC.

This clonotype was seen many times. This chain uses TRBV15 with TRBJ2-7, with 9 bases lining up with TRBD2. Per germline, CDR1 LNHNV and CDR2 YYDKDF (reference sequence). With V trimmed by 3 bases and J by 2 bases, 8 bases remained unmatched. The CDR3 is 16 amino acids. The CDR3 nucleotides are TGTGCCACCAGCAGTGGGGCGTCTAGCGGGGCCTACGAGCAGTACTTC. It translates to CATSSGASSGAYEQYF.

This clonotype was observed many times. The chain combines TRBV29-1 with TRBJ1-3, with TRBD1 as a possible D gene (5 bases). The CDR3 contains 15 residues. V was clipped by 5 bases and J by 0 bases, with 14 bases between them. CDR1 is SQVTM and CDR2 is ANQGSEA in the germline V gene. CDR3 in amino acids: CSVQDNLNSGNTIYF. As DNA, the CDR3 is TGCAGCGTTCAGGACAACCTTAACTCTGGAAACACCATATATTTT.

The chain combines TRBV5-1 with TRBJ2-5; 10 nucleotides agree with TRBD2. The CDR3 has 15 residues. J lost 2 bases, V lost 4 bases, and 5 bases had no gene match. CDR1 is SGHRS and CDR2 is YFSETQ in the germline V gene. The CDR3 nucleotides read TGCGCCAGCAGCGTGGGACTAGCGCATCAAGAGACCCAGTACTTC. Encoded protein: CASSVGLAHQETQYF.

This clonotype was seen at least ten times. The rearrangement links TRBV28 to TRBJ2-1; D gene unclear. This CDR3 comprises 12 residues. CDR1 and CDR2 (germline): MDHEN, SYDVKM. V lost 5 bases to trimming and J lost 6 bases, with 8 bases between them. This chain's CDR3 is CASSEPPNEQFF. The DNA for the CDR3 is TGTGCCAGCAGTGAACCCCCCAATGAGCAGTTCTTC.

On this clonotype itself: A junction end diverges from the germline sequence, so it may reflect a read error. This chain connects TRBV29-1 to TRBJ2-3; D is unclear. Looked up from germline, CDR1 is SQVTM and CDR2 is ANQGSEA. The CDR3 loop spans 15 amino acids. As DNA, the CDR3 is TGCAGCGTCGACCTCGGCGTCCGAAGCAGAGATACGCAGTATTTT. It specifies CSVDLGVRSRDTQYF.

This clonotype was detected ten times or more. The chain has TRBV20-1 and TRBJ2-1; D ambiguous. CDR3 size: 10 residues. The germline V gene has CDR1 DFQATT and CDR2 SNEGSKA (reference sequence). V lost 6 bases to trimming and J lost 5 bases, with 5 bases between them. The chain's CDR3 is CSAADNEQFF. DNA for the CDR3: TGCAGTGCCGCCGACAATGAGCAGTTCTTC.

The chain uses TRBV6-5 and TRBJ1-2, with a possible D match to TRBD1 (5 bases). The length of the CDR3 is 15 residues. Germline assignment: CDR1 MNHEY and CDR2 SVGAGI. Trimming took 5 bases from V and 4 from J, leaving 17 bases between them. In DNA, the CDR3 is TGTGCCAGCAGTCCGCGCAGGGATCCTAGCTATGGCTACACCTTC. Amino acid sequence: CASSPRRDPSYGYTF.